Below are 21 T cell receptor beta chains sequenced from a single sample in a study of blood T cell repertoires in COVID-19. The method was immunoSEQ multiplex PCR; TCRdb's version includes in-frame clones alone and lacks a portion of them. Altogether about 50,000 clones are present, nearly 85% being singletons, with the ten largest covering 16%. The material sequenced was peripheral blood. The receptors originated from a middle-aged man with acute or convalescent COVID-19.

This clone has a single count. The rearrangement uses TRBV9 and TRBJ1-6, with 8 bases lining up with TRBD1. CDR1 SGDLS and CDR2 YYNGEE come from the germline V gene. The CDR3 totals 16 residues. With 4 bases clipped from V and 3 bases from J, the junction kept 6 bases outside the gene matches. CDR3 in DNA: TGTGCCAGCAGCTCGGACAGGGACGGCTATAATTCACCCCTCCACTTT. Protein product: CASSSDRDGYNSPLHF. Full variable domain (outside the CDR3, taken from reference TRBV9 and TRBJ1-6): DSGVTQTPKHLITATGQRVTLRCSPRSGDLSVYWYQQSLDQGLQFLIQYYNGEERAKGNILERFSAQQFPDLHSELNLSSLELGDSALYFCASSSDRDGYNSPLHFGNGTRLTVT.

This rearrangement joins TRBV19 to TRBJ2-1; 7 nucleotides match TRBD2. The V segment lost 6 bases and the J segment 5 bases; nucleotides outside the gene matches: 19. The CDR3 is made up of 18 amino acids. Looked up from germline, CDR1 is LNHDA and CDR2 is SQIVND (reference sequence). The CDR3 reads CASSLGGAFASKHNEQFF. The CDR3 DNA sequence: TGTGCCAGTAGCCTGGGAGGGGCATTCGCTAGCAAGCACAATGAGCAGTTCTTC.

The chain couples TRBV4-2 to TRBJ2-1; tentatively, D is TRBD2 (6 bases). The V gene's germline CDR1 is LGHNA and CDR2 YNFKEQ. This CDR3 comprises 14 residues. Trimming left V 4 bases short and J 6 bases short, with 13 bases between. CDR3 DNA sequence: TGTGCCAGCAGCCCAATATCGGGAGCCAATGAGCAGTTCTTC. Its translation is CASSPISGANEQFF.

The V and J genes are TRBV14 and TRBJ1-1; D ambiguous. CDR3 length: 13 amino acids. CDR1 is SGHDN and CDR2 is FVKESK in the germline V gene. Trimming shortened V by 6 bases and J by 4 bases, and 12 bases separated the two germline ends. The CDR3 bases are TGTGCCAGCAGATTTACGGTAAGCACTGAAGCTTTCTTT. Its translation: CASRFTVSTEAFF.

The chain couples TRBV12-3 or TRBV12-4 to TRBJ1-1; D might be TRBD1 (5 bases). V was cut by 3 bases and J by 5 bases, with 10 bases left in between. The CDR3 loop spans 13 amino acids. The CDR3 loop reads CASSFGGGTEAFF. The CDR3 region has the DNA TGTGCCAGCAGTTTTGGTGGGGGGACTGAAGCTTTCTTT.

The J gene is TRBJ1-5, the V gene TRBV11-2, with 8 bases identical to TRBD1. V shed 5 bases, J shed 2 bases, and the junction held 5 bases outside the gene matches. CDR3 size: 15 residues. The V gene's germline CDR1 is SGHAT and CDR2 FQNNGV. The CDR3 sequence: CASSVDRDGNQPQHF. The CDR3 DNA sequence: TGTGCCAGCAGCGTGGACAGGGACGGCAATCAGCCCCAGCATTTT.

The rearrangement links TRBV18 to TRBJ1-2, with 7 bases aligning to TRBD1. The germline V gene has CDR1 KGHSH and CDR2 LQKENI. The V gene end was trimmed by 6 bases and the J gene end by 4 bases; junction bases not matched to a gene: 8. The CDR3 is 14 amino acids. The CDR3 bases are TGTGCCAGCTCCCGATCCGACAGGGCCTATGGCTACACCTTC. As protein: CASSRSDRAYGYTF.

V and J are TRBV27 and TRBJ1-6; 7 positions agree with TRBD1. Germline CDR1 reads MNHEY; CDR2 reads SMNVEV (reference sequence). The CDR3 totals 14 residues. Losses at the gene ends were 4 bases for V and 11 bases for J; bases not matched to a gene: 8. Here the CDR3 reads CASSSGQPYAPLHF. The CDR3 DNA follows: TGTGCCAGCAGTTCGGGACAGCCTTATGCACCCCTCCACTTT.

The J gene is TRBJ1-1, the V gene TRBV27; TRBD1 matches at 11 bases. V shed 0 bases and J 6 bases; nucleotides not matched to a gene: 6. Germline assignment: CDR1 MNHEY and CDR2 SMNVEV (reference sequence). This CDR3 region has 16 residues. CDR3 in amino acids: CASSLSGTGGVSEAFF. The CDR3 DNA reads as TGTGCCAGCAGTTTATCGGGGACAGGGGGTGTATCTGAAGCTTTCTTT.

The chain employs TRBV7-2 and TRBJ1-1, with D hard to call. V lost 1 base and J 11 bases, leaving 23 bases between the germline ends. The CDR3 totals 16 residues. CDR1 is SGHTA and CDR2 is FQGNSA in the germline V gene. The CDR3 spells CASSLEFGRAASWAFF. CDR3 DNA: TGTGCCAGCAGCTTAGAATTCGGGCGGGCCGCCAGTTGGGCTTTCTTT.

This sequence joins TRBV24-1 and TRBJ2-2; unclear D gene. CDR1 and CDR2 from the germline V gene are KGHDR and SFDVKD. The CDR3 extends over 14 amino acids. V was trimmed by 4 bases and J by 6 bases, leaving 11 bases between them. The CDR3 nucleotides read TGTGCCACCAGTGACCCGCGAAGCGCCGGGGAGCTGTTTTTT. Translation: CATSDPRSAGELFF.

This chain joins TRBV19 and TRBJ2-1; D remains ambiguous. This CDR3 is built from 14 residues. Trimming stripped 5 bases from V and 6 bases from J, with 14 bases between. The germline CDR1 and CDR2 sequences are LNHDA and SQIVND (reference sequence). The CDR3 region has the DNA TGTGCCAGTAGTCAGCCGTCGGGTAGCAATGAGCAGTTCTTC. Translating it yields CASSQPSGSNEQFF.

J is TRBJ1-4 and V is TRBV5-8; TRBD1 agrees at 10 bases. The junction had 9 bases not matched to a gene; V was cut back by 5 bases and J by 8 bases. Germline CDR1 and CDR2: SGHTS and YDEGEE. CDR3 length equals 15 residues. In DNA, the CDR3 is TGTGCCAGCAGGAGCGGACAGGGGGTGGACGAAAAACTGTTTTTT. It translates to CASRSGQGVDEKLFF.

This CDR3 is CTSSPLLNTEAFF. CDR3 DNA sequence: TGCACCAGCAGCCCTCTGTTGAACACTGAAGCTTTCTTT. The V gene is TRBV1, the J gene TRBJ1-1. TRBV1 is recorded as a pseudogene. The CDR3 length is 13 residues.

The count of this clone is one. V gene TRBV5-1 combines with J gene TRBJ2-5, with D hard to call. V dropped 4 bases and J dropped 0 bases, with 16 bases sitting between them. The germline CDR1 and CDR2 sequences are SGHRS and YFSETQ. There are 16 residues in the CDR3. CDR3 in DNA: TGCGCCAGCAGCCCTGGCAGTATCGGGTACCAAGAGACCCAGTACTTC. Translating it yields CASSPGSIGYQETQYF.

The chain has TRBV19 and TRBJ1-1; 11 bases match TRBD1. The CDR3 has 14 amino acids. Germline values: CDR1 LNHDA, CDR2 SQIVND (reference sequence). V lost 4 bases and J lost 8; bases outside the gene matches: 6. CDR3 sequence: CASSTSRDRGEAFF. The CDR3 DNA sequence: TGTGCCAGTAGTACGTCCCGGGACAGGGGGGAAGCTTTCTTT.

The chain joins TRBV18 to TRBJ1-5; 9 bases map to TRBD1. CDR3 length: 16 amino acids. With V trimmed by 3 bases and J by 0 bases, 3 bases remained unmatched. The germline gives CDR1 KGHSH, CDR2 LQKENI. The CDR3 here is CASSPDRGRSNQPQHF. CDR3 DNA: TGTGCCAGCTCACCGGACAGGGGACGTAGCAATCAGCCCCAGCATTTT.

The chain links TRBV7-2 to TRBJ2-7; the match to TRBD2 covers 10 bases. Germline-derived CDR1 and CDR2 are SGHTA and FQGNSA. The CDR3 runs 17 residues. V gave up 3 bases and J gave up 0 bases; unmatched junction bases: 8. The CDR3, as DNA: TGTGCCAGCAGCTTTTTCCGGGCTAGCGGGGGCTCCTACGAGCAGTACGTC. Translated, it gives CASSFFRASGGSYEQYV.

This sequence joins TRBV5-1 and TRBJ2-3; the match to TRBD2 covers 12 bases. Germline V gene lookup returns CDR1 SGHRS and CDR2 YFSETQ. The CDR3 is 17 residues long. The junction had 6 bases not matched to a gene; V was cut back by 0 bases and J by 4 bases. CDR3 DNA sequence: TGCGCCAGCAGCTTGGAGACTAGCGGGAGCTGGCCAGATACGCAGTATTTT. Residues: CASSLETSGSWPDTQYF.

The chain carries TRBV19 and TRBJ2-2, with D unclear. The germline gives CDR1 LNHDA, CDR2 SQIVND (reference sequence). Trimming removed 5 bases at V and 4 bases at J, with 8 bases between. CDR3 length equals 13 residues. This CDR3 is CASSQRVTGELFF. The CDR3 region has the DNA TGTGCCAGTAGTCAACGGGTCACCGGGGAGCTGTTTTTT.

The chain carries TRBV5-1 and TRBJ2-1; 7 nucleotides align to TRBD1. The trim removed 3 bases at V and 8 bases at J, leaving 2 bases unmatched. Germline V gene data show CDR1 as SGHRS and CDR2 as YFSETQ. This CDR3 comprises 12 residues. CDR3 sequence: CASSSGTDEQFF. The CDR3 DNA sequence: TGCGCCAGCAGCTCTGGGACAGATGAGCAGTTCTTC.